This TCR beta chain emerged from a study of cytomegalovirus exposure and HLA in healthy donors. General study points: Solely CMV serostatus was available to characterize immune exposure.

This CDR3 is built from 15 residues. Germline V gene lookup returns CDR1 SGHTA and CDR2 FQGNSA. J lost 4 bases, V lost 2 bases, and 3 bases had no gene match. As for this clone: No antigen is known for it. This sample also contains other DNA sequences that code for the same CDR3.

Use of 60 Vbeta and 13 Jbeta primers characterized the PCR. Sequencing was performed with immunoSEQ multiplex PCR; in TCRdb, only in-frame clones are kept and a portion is missing. The sample carries about 150,000 clones, over 80% recorded once. The chain has TRBV7-2 and TRBJ2-2; 8 positions agree with TRBD1. The sequence came from a woman aged 25-40 years in good health and CMV-seronegative. Sequenced input: PBMCs. The CDR3 DNA reads as TGTGCCAGCAGCTTACAGGGGGCGGGCACCGGGGAGCTGTTTTTT. Its protein product is CASSLQGAGTGELFF.